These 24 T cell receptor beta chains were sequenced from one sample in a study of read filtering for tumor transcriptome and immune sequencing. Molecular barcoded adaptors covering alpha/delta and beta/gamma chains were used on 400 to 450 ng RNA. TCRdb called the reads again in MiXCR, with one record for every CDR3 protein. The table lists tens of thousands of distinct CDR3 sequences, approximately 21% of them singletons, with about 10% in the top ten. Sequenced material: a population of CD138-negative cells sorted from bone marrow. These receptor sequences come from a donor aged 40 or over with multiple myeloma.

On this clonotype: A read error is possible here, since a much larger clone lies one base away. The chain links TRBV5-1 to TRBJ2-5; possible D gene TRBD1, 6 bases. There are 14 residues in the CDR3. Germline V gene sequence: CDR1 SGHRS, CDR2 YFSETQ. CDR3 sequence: CAISPGQPQETQYF. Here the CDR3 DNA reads TGCGCCATCAGCCCCGGACAGCCTCAAGAGACCCAGTACTTC.

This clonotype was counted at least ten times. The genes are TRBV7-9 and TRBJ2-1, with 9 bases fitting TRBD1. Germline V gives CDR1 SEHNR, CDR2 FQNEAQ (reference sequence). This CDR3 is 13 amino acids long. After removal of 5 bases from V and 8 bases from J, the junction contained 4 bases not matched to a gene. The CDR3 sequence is CASSRTGEDEQFF. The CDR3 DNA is TGTGCCAGCAGCCGGACAGGGGAGGATGAGCAGTTCTTC.

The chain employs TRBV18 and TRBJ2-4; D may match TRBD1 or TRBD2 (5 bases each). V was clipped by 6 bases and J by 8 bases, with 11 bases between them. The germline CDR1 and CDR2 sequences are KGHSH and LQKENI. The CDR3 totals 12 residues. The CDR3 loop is CASSPGQDIQYF. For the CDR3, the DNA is TGTGCCAGCTCGCCGGGGCAAGACATTCAGTACTTC.

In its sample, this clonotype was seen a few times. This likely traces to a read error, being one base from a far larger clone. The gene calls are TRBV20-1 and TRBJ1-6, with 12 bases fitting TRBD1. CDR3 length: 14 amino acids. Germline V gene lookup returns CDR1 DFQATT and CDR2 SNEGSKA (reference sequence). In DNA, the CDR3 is TGCAGTGCGAGCGAAACCGGGACAGGGGGCATAGTTTTCTTT. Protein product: CSASETGTGGIVFF.

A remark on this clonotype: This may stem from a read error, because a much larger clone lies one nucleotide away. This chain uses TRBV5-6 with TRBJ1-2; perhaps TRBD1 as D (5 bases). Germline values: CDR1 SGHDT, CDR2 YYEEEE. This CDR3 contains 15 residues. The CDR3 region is CASSTSGHDNSGYTF. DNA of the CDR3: TGTGCCAGCAGCACGAGCGGACACGACAACTCTGGCTACACCTTC. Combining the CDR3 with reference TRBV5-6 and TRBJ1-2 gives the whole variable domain DAGVTQSPTHLIKTRGQQVTLRCSPKSGHDTVSWYQQALGQGPQFIFQYYEEEERQRGNFPDRFSGHQFPNYSSELNVNALLLGDSALYLCASSTSGHDNSGYTFGSGTRLTVV.

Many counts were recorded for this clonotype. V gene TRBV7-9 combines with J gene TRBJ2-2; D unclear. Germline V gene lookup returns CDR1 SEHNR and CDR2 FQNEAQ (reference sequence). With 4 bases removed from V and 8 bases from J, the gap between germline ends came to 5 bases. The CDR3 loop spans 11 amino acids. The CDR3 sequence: CASSYEGELFF. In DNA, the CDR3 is TGTGCCAGCAGCTACGAAGGGGAGCTGTTTTTT.

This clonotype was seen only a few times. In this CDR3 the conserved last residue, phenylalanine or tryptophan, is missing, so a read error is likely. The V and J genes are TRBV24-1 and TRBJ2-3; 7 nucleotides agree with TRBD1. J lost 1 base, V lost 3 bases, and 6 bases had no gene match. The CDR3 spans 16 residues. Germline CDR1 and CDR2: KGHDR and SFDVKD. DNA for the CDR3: TGTGCCACCAGTGATAGCCGCCAGGGGGGCACAGATACGCAGTATCTT. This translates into CATSDSRQGGTDTQYL.

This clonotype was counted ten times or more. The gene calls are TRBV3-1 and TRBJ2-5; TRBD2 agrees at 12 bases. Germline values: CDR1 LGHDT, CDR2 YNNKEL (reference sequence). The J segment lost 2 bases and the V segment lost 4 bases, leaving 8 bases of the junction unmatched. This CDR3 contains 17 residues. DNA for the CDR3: TGTGCCAGCAGCCCACCGACTAGCGGGGGAGGACAAGAGACCCAGTACTTC. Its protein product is CASSPPTSGGGQETQYF.

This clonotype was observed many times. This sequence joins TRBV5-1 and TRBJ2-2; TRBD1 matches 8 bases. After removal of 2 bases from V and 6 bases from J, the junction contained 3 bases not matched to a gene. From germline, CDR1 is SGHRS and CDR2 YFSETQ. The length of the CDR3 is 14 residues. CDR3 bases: TGCGCCAGCAGCTTACAGGGGGAGTCCGGGGAGCTGTTTTTT. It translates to CASSLQGESGELFF.

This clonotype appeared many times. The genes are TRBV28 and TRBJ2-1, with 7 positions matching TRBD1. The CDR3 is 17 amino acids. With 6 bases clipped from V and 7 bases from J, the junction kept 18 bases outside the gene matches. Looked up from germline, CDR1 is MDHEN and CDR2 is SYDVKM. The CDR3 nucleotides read TGTGCCAGCAGCAATCTAACAGGGGCTAGAATACAGAATGAGCAGTTCTTC. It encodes CASSNLTGARIQNEQFF.

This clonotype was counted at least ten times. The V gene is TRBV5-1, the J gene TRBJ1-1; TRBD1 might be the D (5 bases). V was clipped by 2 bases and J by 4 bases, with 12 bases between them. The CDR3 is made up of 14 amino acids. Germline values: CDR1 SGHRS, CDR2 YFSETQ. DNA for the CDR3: TGCGCCAGCAGCTTATCGACAGATGGCACTGAAGCTTTCTTT. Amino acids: CASSLSTDGTEAFF.

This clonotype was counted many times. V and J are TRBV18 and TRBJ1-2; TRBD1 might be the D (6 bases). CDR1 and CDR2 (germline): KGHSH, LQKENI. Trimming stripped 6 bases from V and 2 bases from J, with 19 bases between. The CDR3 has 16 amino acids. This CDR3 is CASSPKQGVMNYGYTF. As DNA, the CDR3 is TGTGCCAGCTCGCCCAAACAGGGAGTGATGAACTATGGCTACACCTTC.

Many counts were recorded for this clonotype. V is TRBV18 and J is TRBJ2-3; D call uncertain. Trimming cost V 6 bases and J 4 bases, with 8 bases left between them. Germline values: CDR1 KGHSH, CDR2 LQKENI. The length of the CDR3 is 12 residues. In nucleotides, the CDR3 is TGTGCCAGCTCGCCGATGGCAGATACGCAGTATTTT. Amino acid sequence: CASSPMADTQYF.

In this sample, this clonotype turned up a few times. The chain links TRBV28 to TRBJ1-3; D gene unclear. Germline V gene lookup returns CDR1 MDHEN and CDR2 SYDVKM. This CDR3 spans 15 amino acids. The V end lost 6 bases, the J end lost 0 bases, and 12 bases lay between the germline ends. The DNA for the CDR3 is TGTGCCAGCAGCCTCCCCAGGCGCTCTGGAAACACCATATATTTT. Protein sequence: CASSLPRRSGNTIYF. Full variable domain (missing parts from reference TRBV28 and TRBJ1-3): DVKVTQSSRYLVKRTGEKVFLECVQDMDHENMFWYRQDPGLGLRLIYFSYDVKMKEKGDIPEGYSVSREKKERFSLILESASTNQTSMYLCASSLPRRSGNTIYFGEGSWLTVV.

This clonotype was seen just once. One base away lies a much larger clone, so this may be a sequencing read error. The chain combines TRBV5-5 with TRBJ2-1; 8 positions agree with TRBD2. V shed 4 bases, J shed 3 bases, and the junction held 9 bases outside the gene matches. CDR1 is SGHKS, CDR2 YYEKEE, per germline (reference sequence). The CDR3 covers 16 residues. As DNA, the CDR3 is TGTGCCAGCAGCGGGCCGGGACTAGGAGGCTACAATGAGCAGTTCTTC. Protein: CASSGPGLGGYNEQFF. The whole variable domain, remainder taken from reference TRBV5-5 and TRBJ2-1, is DAGVTQSPTHLIKTRGQQVTLRCSPISGHKSVSWYQQVLGQGPQFIFQYYEKEERGRGNFPDRFSARQFPNYSSELNVNALLLGDSALYLCASSGPGLGGYNEQFFGPGTRLTVL.

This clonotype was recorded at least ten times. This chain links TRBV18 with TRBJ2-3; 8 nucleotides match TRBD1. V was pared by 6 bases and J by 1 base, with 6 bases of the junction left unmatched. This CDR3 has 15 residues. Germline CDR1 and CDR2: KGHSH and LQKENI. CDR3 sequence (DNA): TGTGCCAGCTCGCTACAGGGGGTTGGCACAGATACGCAGTATTTT. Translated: CASSLQGVGTDTQYF.

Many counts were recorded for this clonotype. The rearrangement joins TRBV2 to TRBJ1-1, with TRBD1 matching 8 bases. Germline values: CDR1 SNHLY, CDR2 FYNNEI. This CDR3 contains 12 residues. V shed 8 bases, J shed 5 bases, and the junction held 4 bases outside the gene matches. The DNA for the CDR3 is TGTGCCAGCTTCAGGGGGCAGACTGAAGCTTTCTTT. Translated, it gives CASFRGQTEAFF.

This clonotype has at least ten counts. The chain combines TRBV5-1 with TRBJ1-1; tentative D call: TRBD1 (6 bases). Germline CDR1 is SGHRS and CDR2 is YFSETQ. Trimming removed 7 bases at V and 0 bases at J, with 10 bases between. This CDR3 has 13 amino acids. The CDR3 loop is CASWGGVNTEAFF. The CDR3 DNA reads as TGCGCCAGCTGGGGGGGCGTGAACACTGAAGCTTTCTTT.

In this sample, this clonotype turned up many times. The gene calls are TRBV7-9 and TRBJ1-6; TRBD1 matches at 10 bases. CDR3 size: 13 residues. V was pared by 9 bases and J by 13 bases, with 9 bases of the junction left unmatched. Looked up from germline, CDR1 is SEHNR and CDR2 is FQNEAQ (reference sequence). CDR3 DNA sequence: TGTGCCAGTACCAAAGACAGGGGGCGTCCCCTCCACTTT. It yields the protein CASTKDRGRPLHF.

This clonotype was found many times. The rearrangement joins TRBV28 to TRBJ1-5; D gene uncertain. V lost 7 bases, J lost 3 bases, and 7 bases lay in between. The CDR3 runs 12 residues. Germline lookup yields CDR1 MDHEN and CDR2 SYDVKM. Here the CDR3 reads CASNAPNQPQHF. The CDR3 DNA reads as TGTGCCAGCAACGCACCCAATCAGCCCCAGCATTTT.

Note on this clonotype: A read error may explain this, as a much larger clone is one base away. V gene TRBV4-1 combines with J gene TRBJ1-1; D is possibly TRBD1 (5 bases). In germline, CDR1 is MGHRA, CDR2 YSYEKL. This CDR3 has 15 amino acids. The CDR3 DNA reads TGCGACAGCAGCCAAGATAAAAGGGTCTGGGACGAAGCTTTCTTT. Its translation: CDSSQDKRVWDEAFF.

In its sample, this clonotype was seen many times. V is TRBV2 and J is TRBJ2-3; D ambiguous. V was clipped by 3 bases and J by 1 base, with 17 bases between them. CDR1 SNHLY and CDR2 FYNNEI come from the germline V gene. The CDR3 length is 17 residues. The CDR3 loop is CASSDALGAKGTDTQYF. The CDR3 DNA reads TGTGCCAGCAGTGACGCACTTGGTGCCAAGGGCACAGATACGCAGTATTTT.

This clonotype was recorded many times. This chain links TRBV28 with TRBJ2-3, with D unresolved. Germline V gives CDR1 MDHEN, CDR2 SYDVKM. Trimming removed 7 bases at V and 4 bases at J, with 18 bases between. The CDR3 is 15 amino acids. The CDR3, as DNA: TGTGCCAGCACCATAGGGCGGTCAGTCCCAGATACGCAGTATTTT. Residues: CASTIGRSVPDTQYF.

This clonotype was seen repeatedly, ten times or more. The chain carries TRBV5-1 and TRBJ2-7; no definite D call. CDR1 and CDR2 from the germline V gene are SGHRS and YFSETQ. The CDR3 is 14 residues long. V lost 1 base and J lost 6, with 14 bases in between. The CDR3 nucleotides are TGCGCCAGCAGCTTGAGCCCCCGACGGACCGAGCAGTACTTC. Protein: CASSLSPRRTEQYF.